The present entry profiles one T cell receptor (beta chain) with its context. Its target is unknown. The protocol was immunoSEQ multiplex PCR, while the TCRdb copy is restricted to in-frame clones and leaves out a portion. The sample comprises about 44,000 clones, nearly 95% of which are singletons, and 7.5% rests with the top ten. This sample was included in a study of T cells in tuberculosis. Broader study findings: Shorter CDR3-alpha in active tuberculosis partly drove smaller distances.

Latent tuberculosis screening used tuberculin skin test and IGRA at entry. Each clinical donor contributed on average about 96,000 T cells from unsorted cryopreserved PBMC. Trimming removed 4 bases from V and 5 bases from J; junction bases left unmatched: 11. Germline-derived CDR1 and CDR2 are KGHSH and LQKENI. CDR3 length: 16 residues. The chain uses TRBV18 and TRBJ1-1; TRBD1 matches at 9 bases. The origin of this receptor is a donor between 10 and 35 years old with latent tuberculosis or without tuberculosis infection. The source material was PBMCs. The CDR3 loop reads CASSLGQGMVRTEAFF. In DNA form, the CDR3 reads TGTGCCAGCTCACTGGGACAGGGAATGGTGAGGACTGAAGCTTTCTTT.